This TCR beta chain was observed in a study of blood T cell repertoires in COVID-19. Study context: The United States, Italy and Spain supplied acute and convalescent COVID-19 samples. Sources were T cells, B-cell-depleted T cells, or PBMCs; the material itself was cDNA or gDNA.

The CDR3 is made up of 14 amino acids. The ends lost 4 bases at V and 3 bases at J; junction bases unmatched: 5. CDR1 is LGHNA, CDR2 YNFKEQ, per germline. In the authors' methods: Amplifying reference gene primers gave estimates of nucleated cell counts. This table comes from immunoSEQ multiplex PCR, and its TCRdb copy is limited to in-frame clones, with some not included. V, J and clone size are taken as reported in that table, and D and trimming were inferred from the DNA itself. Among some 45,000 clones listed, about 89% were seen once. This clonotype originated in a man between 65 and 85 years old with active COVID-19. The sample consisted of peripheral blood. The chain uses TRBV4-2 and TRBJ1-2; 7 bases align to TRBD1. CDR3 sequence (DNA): TGTGCCAGCAGCCGCGATGGACAGGACTATGGCTACACCTTC. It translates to CASSRDGQDYGYTF.